A selection of T cell receptor beta chains follows, all from one sample in a study of vaccination and CD4 T cells after COVID-19. Via MiXCR, TCRdb re-called the PCR reads, giving one row per CDR3 protein. This repertoire shows 6,100 or so distinct CDR3 sequences, about two fifths found once; its top ten account for around a tenth. These receptors have no known antigen. The specimen sequenced was CD4+ T cells from blood, cultured in vitro. Every receptor here comes from a human donor who had recovered from COVID-19. The CDR3 runs from the conserved cysteine through the conserved F or W. A D gene is named only where the DNA matches it firmly. A row's size may be missing; if present it is once, few, many or a size class.

TRBJ2-7 - TRBV28 - 13 TGTGCCAGCAGTTTGGGGGGCTCCTACGAGCAGTACTTC CASSLGGSYEQYF
TRBJ2-7 - TRBV5-4 - 14 TGTGCCAGCAGCCTAGGGTGGGATACCTACGAGCAGTACTTC CASSLGWDTYEQYF
TRBJ2-7 TRBD2 TRBV7-2 - 16 TGTGCCAGCAGCTTACAACCTAGCGGGGTAGTGGGGGAGCAGTACTTC CASSLQPSGVVGEQYF
TRBJ2-1 - TRBV6-2/TRBV6-3 - 11 TGTGCCAGCAGTTACCGGTTGGAGCAGTTCTTC CASSYRLEQFF
TRBJ2-7 - TRBV28 - 13 TGTGCCAGCAGTTTAGGACGCATCTACGAGCAGTACTTC CASSLGRIYEQYF
TRBJ1-2 - TRBV27 - 13 TGTGCCAGCAGTCAAGGGACATTCTATGGCTACACCTTC CASSQGTFYGYTF
TRBJ2-7 TRBD2 TRBV28 - 14 TGTGCCAGCAGTTTATTTGGCGGGAGGGTCGAGCAGTACTTC CASSLFGGRVEQYF
TRBJ2-7 - TRBV6-1 few 13 TGTGCCAGCAGCGGTGCCCCGGTCAATGAGCAGTACTTC CASSGAPVNEQYF
TRBJ1-5 - TRBV7-8 few 14 TGTGCCAGCAGCCTAGCGCAGGGGAATCAGCCCCAGCATTTT CASSLAQGNQPQHF
TRBJ1-1 - TRBV20-1 few 13 TGCAGTGCTAAGGGCGGCGCGAACACTGAAGCTTTCTTT CSAKGGANTEAFF
TRBJ1-5 - TRBV7-2 once 12 TGTGCCAGCAGCTTAGCGTCCGGGCCCCAGCATTTT CASSLASGPQHF
TRBJ2-7 TRBD1 TRBV6-1 few 13 TGTGCCAGCAGGGCCAGGGGGCCGGGAGAGCAGTACTTC CASRARGPGEQYF
TRBJ2-7 - TRBV20-1 few 13 TGCAGTGCTAGCGCCCCGGGCCCCACAGAGGGGTACTTC CSASAPGPTEGYF
TRBJ2-7 TRBD2 TRBV20-1 few 16 TGCAGTGCTAGAGGTTCTAGCGGGGCCAGGTCCTACGAGCAGTACTTC CSARGSSGARSYEQYF
TRBJ2-4 - TRBV4-1 - 11 TGCGCCAGCAGCTGGGAGGACATTCAGTACTTC CASSWEDIQYF
TRBJ1-2 - TRBV29-1 - 11 TGCAGCGCTAGAATCGGGGGTGGCTACACCTTC CSARIGGGYTF
TRBJ1-2 - TRBV20-1 large 11 TGCAGTGCTAGAATGGGGTATGGCTACACCTTC CSARMGYGYTF
TRBJ2-2 - TRBV28 - 14 TGTGCCAGCATCCTCCAACGGGGCACCGGGGAGCTGTTTTTT CASILQRGTGELFF
TRBJ2-7 TRBD2 TRBV7-9 - 14 TGTGCCAGCAGGCAGACTAGCGGGGACTACGAGCAGTACTTC CASRQTSGDYEQYF
TRBJ1-1 TRBD1 TRBV25-1 - 12 TGTGCCAGCAGTGGTGACAGGGCTGAAGCTTTCTTT CASSGDRAEAFF
TRBJ2-7 - TRBV6-1 - 12 TGTGCCAGCAGTGACTTCCGGTACGAGCAGTACTTC CASSDFRYEQYF
TRBJ1-2 TRBD1 TRBV7-2 - 14 TGTGCCAGCAGCTCGGACAGGGCTAACTATGGCTACACCTTC CASSSDRANYGYTF
TRBJ1-1 - TRBV20-1 - 12 TGCAGTGCTAGGTGGGGGGCAATCTCCGGTTTCTTT CSARWGAISGFF
TRBJ1-2 TRBD1 TRBV28 - 16 TGTGCCAGCATCTCTGGCGGGACAGAGATTGGCTATGGCTACACCTTC CASISGGTEIGYGYTF
TRBJ1-1 - TRBV29-1 few 10 TGCAGCGTTGGGGACACTGAAGCTTTCTTT CSVGDTEAFF
TRBJ2-7 - TRBV7-9 few 12 TGTGCCAGCAGCTTAGCGCCCCACGAGCAGTACTTC CASSLAPHEQYF
TRBJ1-2 - TRBV6-1 - 12 TGTGCCAGCAGTATGAGGGGCTATGGCTACACCTTC CASSMRGYGYTF
TRBJ2-7 - TRBV11-2 - 14 TGTGCCAGCAGCCCGGCGGCAGGAGTCTACGAGCAGTACTTC CASSPAAGVYEQYF
TRBJ2-7 - TRBV24-1 - 15 TGTGCCACCAGCCTATTTGGGGGGGGCCGTGAGGAGCAGTACTTC CATSLFGGGREEQYF
TRBJ2-1 - TRBV20-1 - 13 TGCAGTGCTAAGGGGGAGGGGTTCAATGAGCAGTTCTTC CSAKGEGFNEQFF